A selection of T cell receptor beta chains follows, all from one sample in a study of blood T cells in healthy people across ages. Via MiXCR, TCRdb re-called the 5' RACE reads, giving one row per CDR3 protein. The sample gives 1.6 million or so distinct CDR3 sequences, almost 35% of which show up once; approximately 10% is in the top ten. Material: blood. The receptors stem from a woman in her thirties in good health. CDR3s include the opening cysteine and the closing phenylalanine or tryptophan. Each record gives: D gene, clone size, V gene, J gene, CDR3 protein, CDR3 DNA. A D gene is named only where the DNA matches it firmly. A row's size may be missing; if present it is once, few, many or a size class.

TRBD1,.,TRBV19,TRBJ1-2,CASSDRDRVYHYGYTF,TGTGCCAGTAGTGACCGGGACAGGGTATACCACTATGGCTACACCTTC
.,.,TRBV6-2/TRBV6-3,TRBJ1-4,CASSYEYGKLFF,TGTGCCAGCAGTTACGAGTACGGAAAACTGTTTTTT
TRBD2,many,TRBV29-1,TRBJ2-3,CSVAASGRTDTQYF,TGCAGCGTTGCGGCTAGCGGGCGCACAGATACGCAGTATTTT
TRBD1,few,TRBV5-6,TRBJ2-1,CASSPTGGEYNEQFF,TGTGCCAGCAGCCCGACAGGGGGCGAATACAATGAGCAGTTCTTC
.,.,TRBV5-1,TRBJ2-1,CASSGQFGAYNEQFF,TGCGCCAGCAGCGGACAGTTTGGGGCCTACAATGAGCAGTTCTTC
.,.,TRBV4-1,TRBJ2-3,CASSQDRTFYGTDTQYF,TGCGCCAGCAGCCAAGATCGGACTTTTTATGGAACAGATACGCAGTATTTT
.,.,TRBV5-5,TRBJ1-1,CASSTTAGLNTEAFF,TGTGCCAGCAGTACGACGGCAGGGTTGAACACTGAAGCTTTCTTT
.,many,TRBV7-2,TRBJ2-3,CASSFSHTDTQYF,TGTGCCAGCAGCTTCAGCCACACAGATACGCAGTATTTT
TRBD2,few,TRBV15,TRBJ2-3,CATSVPPGLAEDGADTQYF,TGTGCCACCAGCGTCCCCCCCGGACTAGCGGAGGATGGGGCAGATACGCAGTATTTT
TRBD1,few,TRBV29-1,TRBJ1-1,CSVHRGRLTEAFF,TGCAGCGTCCACAGGGGGCGGCTCACTGAAGCTTTCTTT
TRBD1,few,TRBV27,TRBJ2-1,CASSFLGTGPYNEQFF,TGTGCCAGCAGTTTTTTGGGGACAGGACCTTACAATGAGCAGTTCTTC